A selection of T cell receptor beta chains follows, all from one sample in a study of blood T cell repertoires in COVID-19. Assay: immunoSEQ multiplex PCR; the TCRdb copy retains only in-frame clones and omits some. The sample has more than 85,000 clones; approximately 89% are singletons. Material: peripheral blood. The receptors were gathered from a human donor in a cohort sampled during active COVID-19. Both conserved end residues are part of each CDR3. D genes are given only for firm matches. Size is stated for part of the rows, as once, few or many counts, or as a class when the clone is expanded.

d_call: TRBD1; j_call: TRBJ2-2; v_call: TRBV6-5; clone_size: once; cdr3_nt: TGTGCCAGCACCAAAGACAGGGGGACCGGGGAGCTGTTTTTT; cdr3_aa: CASTKDRGTGELFF
d_call: TRBD2; j_call: TRBJ2-6; v_call: TRBV7-2; clone_size: .; cdr3_nt: TGTGCCAGCAGCTTTTTTGTAGCGGGGCTCTCTGGGGCCAACGTCCTGACTTTC; cdr3_aa: CASSFFVAGLSGANVLTF
d_call: .; j_call: TRBJ2-5; v_call: TRBV2; clone_size: .; cdr3_nt: TGTGCCAGTAGCGCTATTGGGGCAGGGGCCCAGTACTTC; cdr3_aa: CASSAIGAGAQYF
d_call: .; j_call: TRBJ1-2; v_call: TRBV19; clone_size: .; cdr3_nt: TGTGCCAGTAGTATGGGGCCTCCCAACTATGGCTACACCTTC; cdr3_aa: CASSMGPPNYGYTF
d_call: TRBD2; j_call: TRBJ2-1; v_call: TRBV3-1/TRBV3-2; clone_size: .; cdr3_nt: TGTGCCAGCAGCCAAGATCGAAGCGGGGGCTTTAATGAGCAGTTCTTC; cdr3_aa: CASSQDRSGGFNEQFF
d_call: .; j_call: TRBJ2-1; v_call: TRBV7-2; clone_size: .; cdr3_nt: TGTGCCAGCAGCTTCGCAGGGGGGCGCGATGAGCAGTTCTTC; cdr3_aa: CASSFAGGRDEQFF
d_call: .; j_call: TRBJ1-2; v_call: TRBV19; clone_size: .; cdr3_nt: TGTGCCAGTAGGATTTCACAGGGTCCGGGAGGTGGCTACACCTTC; cdr3_aa: CASRISQGPGGGYTF
d_call: .; j_call: TRBJ2-1; v_call: TRBV7-3; clone_size: .; cdr3_nt: TGTGCCAGCAGCGGAACTAGGCTTGGTGAGCAGTTCTTC; cdr3_aa: CASSGTRLGEQFF
d_call: .; j_call: TRBJ2-4; v_call: TRBV19; clone_size: .; cdr3_nt: TGTGCCAGTAGTAATCCAGGAGCCAAAAACATTCAGTACTTC; cdr3_aa: CASSNPGAKNIQYF
d_call: .; j_call: TRBJ2-2; v_call: TRBV5-5; clone_size: .; cdr3_nt: TGTGCCAGCAGCCCGACAGCGAACACCGGGGAGCTGTTTTTT; cdr3_aa: CASSPTANTGELFF
d_call: .; j_call: TRBJ2-1; v_call: TRBV30; clone_size: once; cdr3_nt: TGTGCCTGGAGTGTACCAAGGAGCGTGTGGCAGTTCTTC; cdr3_aa: CAWSVPRSVWQFF
d_call: .; j_call: TRBJ2-7; v_call: TRBV7-9; clone_size: .; cdr3_nt: TGTGCCAGCAGCCACATTGAGGCCGAGCAGTACTTC; cdr3_aa: CASSHIEAEQYF
d_call: .; j_call: TRBJ1-1; v_call: TRBV5-4; clone_size: .; cdr3_nt: TGTGCCAGCAGCACGAGGGACTTCGCCGAAGCTTTCTTT; cdr3_aa: CASSTRDFAEAFF
d_call: .; j_call: TRBJ2-7; v_call: TRBV3-1/TRBV3-2; clone_size: .; cdr3_nt: TGTGCCAGCAGCCGGGGCTACTACGAGCAGTACTTC; cdr3_aa: CASSRGYYEQYF
d_call: .; j_call: TRBJ1-5; v_call: TRBV3-1/TRBV3-2; clone_size: few; cdr3_nt: TGTGCCAGCAGCCAAGGAGATCAGCCCCAGCATTTT; cdr3_aa: CASSQGDQPQHF
d_call: .; j_call: TRBJ2-1; v_call: TRBV3-1/TRBV3-2; clone_size: .; cdr3_nt: TGTGCCAGCAGCCAGAGCATCACTGAGCAGTTCTTC; cdr3_aa: CASSQSITEQFF
d_call: .; j_call: TRBJ1-1; v_call: TRBV18; clone_size: .; cdr3_nt: TGTGCCAGCTCACCAGGGACAAGGAACACTGAAGCTTTCTTT; cdr3_aa: CASSPGTRNTEAFF
d_call: .; j_call: TRBJ2-7; v_call: TRBV13; clone_size: .; cdr3_nt: TGTGCCAGCAGCTTAGGCCTGCAGGGAGGCGAGCAGTACTTC; cdr3_aa: CASSLGLQGGEQYF
d_call: TRBD1; j_call: TRBJ2-1; v_call: TRBV7-2; clone_size: .; cdr3_nt: TGTGCCAGCAGCTTTCCGGGACAGTACAATGAGCAGTTCTTC; cdr3_aa: CASSFPGQYNEQFF
d_call: .; j_call: TRBJ1-3; v_call: TRBV3-1/TRBV3-2; clone_size: .; cdr3_nt: TGTGCCAGCAGCCAAGGACAGCTCTCTGGAAACACCATATATTTT; cdr3_aa: CASSQGQLSGNTIYF
d_call: TRBD1; j_call: TRBJ1-5; v_call: TRBV30; clone_size: .; cdr3_nt: TGTGCCTGGAGTGGCGACAGGGTTGGCGTGGTCAATCAGCCCCAGCATTTT; cdr3_aa: CAWSGDRVGVVNQPQHF
d_call: .; j_call: TRBJ1-1; v_call: TRBV27; clone_size: .; cdr3_nt: TGTGCCAGCACCTCGGGACTTCGATTCACTGAAGCTTTCTTT; cdr3_aa: CASTSGLRFTEAFF
d_call: .; j_call: TRBJ2-7; v_call: TRBV7-9; clone_size: .; cdr3_nt: TGTGCCAGCAGCCTTTTTGAGAACGAGCAGTACTTC; cdr3_aa: CASSLFENEQYF
d_call: TRBD2; j_call: TRBJ2-4; v_call: TRBV2; clone_size: .; cdr3_nt: TGTGCCAGCAGTCGGGGAACTAGCGGGGGGCCTCAGTACTTC; cdr3_aa: CASSRGTSGGPQYF